These T cell receptor beta chains were read from a single sample in a study of blood T cells in healthy people across ages. MiXCR, run by TCRdb on the 5' RACE reads, gives a single entry per CDR3 protein. The sample records around 690,000 distinct CDR3 sequences, approximately 50% being singletons. Material for sequencing was blood. These receptors were taken from a man aged 60-69 years in good health. CDR3s include the opening cysteine and the closing phenylalanine or tryptophan. Fields, in order: clone size, V gene, D gene, J gene, CDR3 DNA, CDR3 protein. The D gene is left open where the match is weak. A row's size may be missing; if present it is once, few, many or a size class.

abundance: -; v_gene: TRBV12-3/TRBV12-4; d_gene: TRBD2; j_gene: TRBJ2-3; CDR3nt: TGTGCCAGCAGCACCTCAGCGGGGGGGAGCACAGATACGCAGTATTTT; CDR3aa: CASSTSAGGSTDTQYF
abundance: -; v_gene: TRBV10-3; d_gene: -; j_gene: TRBJ2-5; CDR3nt: TGTGCCACCGAGGGGGAAGAGACCCAGTACTTC; CDR3aa: CATEGEETQYF
abundance: -; v_gene: TRBV5-1; d_gene: -; j_gene: TRBJ1-5; CDR3nt: TGCGCCAGCAGCCCGGGGGCGGGAGTTAGCAATCAGCCCCAGCATTTT; CDR3aa: CASSPGAGVSNQPQHF
abundance: few; v_gene: TRBV3-1; d_gene: TRBD2; j_gene: TRBJ2-1; CDR3nt: TGTGCCAGCAGCCATTCTCTTCTAGCGGGGGCGAGCAATGAGCAGTTCTTC; CDR3aa: CASSHSLLAGASNEQFF
abundance: -; v_gene: TRBV7-2; d_gene: TRBD2; j_gene: TRBJ2-5; CDR3nt: TGTGCCAGCAGCTTAGTACGTGGCGGGGGAACACAAGAGACCCAGTACTTC; CDR3aa: CASSLVRGGGTQETQYF
abundance: few; v_gene: TRBV20-1; d_gene: -; j_gene: TRBJ2-3; CDR3nt: TGCAGTGCTGGGGAAAATCAGGGGGGTACGGGAGATACGCAGTATTTT; CDR3aa: CSAGENQGGTGDTQYF
abundance: -; v_gene: TRBV2; d_gene: -; j_gene: TRBJ2-3; CDR3nt: TGTGCCAGCACCGAATGGGCTGAAGATACGCAGTATTTT; CDR3aa: CASTEWAEDTQYF
abundance: -; v_gene: TRBV19; d_gene: -; j_gene: TRBJ2-3; CDR3nt: TGTGCCAGTAGTCCCTCCTGGGATACGCAGTATTTT; CDR3aa: CASSPSWDTQYF
abundance: -; v_gene: TRBV5-4; d_gene: -; j_gene: TRBJ2-3; CDR3nt: TGTGCCAGCAGCTTGTGGGGTCGGGCGAACACAGATACGCAGTATTTT; CDR3aa: CASSLWGRANTDTQYF
abundance: -; v_gene: TRBV20-1; d_gene: -; j_gene: TRBJ2-5; CDR3nt: TGCAGTGCTAGTGGGGTCCGGCAGTACTTC; CDR3aa: CSASGVRQYF
abundance: -; v_gene: TRBV5-1; d_gene: -; j_gene: TRBJ2-3; CDR3nt: TGCGCCAGCAGGCTAGAAACAGATACGCAGTATTTT; CDR3aa: CASRLETDTQYF
abundance: -; v_gene: TRBV6-1; d_gene: TRBD1; j_gene: TRBJ2-3; CDR3nt: TGTGCCAGCAGCCCGACAGGGGCTTTGGATACGCAGTATTTT; CDR3aa: CASSPTGALDTQYF
abundance: few; v_gene: TRBV5-1; d_gene: TRBD1; j_gene: TRBJ1-2; CDR3nt: TGCGCCAGCAGCCAGGACAGGGCCGGCTACACCTTC; CDR3aa: CASSQDRAGYTF
abundance: -; v_gene: TRBV7-8; d_gene: TRBD1; j_gene: TRBJ2-5; CDR3nt: TGTGCCACCACCCTCGCAGACAGGGCCCAAGAGACCCAGTACTTC; CDR3aa: CATTLADRAQETQYF
abundance: -; v_gene: TRBV7-7; d_gene: TRBD2; j_gene: TRBJ2-1; CDR3nt: TGTGCCAGCAGCTTGGTACTAGCGGGGGTCAGGGAGCAGTTCTTC; CDR3aa: CASSLVLAGVREQFF
abundance: -; v_gene: TRBV20-1; d_gene: -; j_gene: TRBJ2-3; CDR3nt: TGCAGTGCTAGTCTCCTTATAGATACGCAGTATTTT; CDR3aa: CSASLLIDTQYF
abundance: few; v_gene: TRBV5-1; d_gene: -; j_gene: TRBJ1-2; CDR3nt: TGCGCCAGCAGCGTGACAGCAGAGAACTATGGCTACACCTTC; CDR3aa: CASSVTAENYGYTF
abundance: -; v_gene: TRBV12-3/TRBV12-4; d_gene: -; j_gene: TRBJ2-7; CDR3nt: TGTGCCAGCAGTCCACAGGGCTTCTCCTACAATGAGCAGTACTTC; CDR3aa: CASSPQGFSYNEQYF
abundance: few; v_gene: TRBV9; d_gene: -; j_gene: TRBJ2-3; CDR3nt: TGTGCCAGCAGCGTAGAGGCGTTGGATACGCAGTATTTT; CDR3aa: CASSVEALDTQYF
abundance: few; v_gene: TRBV12-3/TRBV12-4; d_gene: -; j_gene: TRBJ2-3; CDR3nt: TGTGCCAGCAGTCTCCAAATCGTTAGCACAGATACGCAGTATTTT; CDR3aa: CASSLQIVSTDTQYF
abundance: once; v_gene: TRBV11-2; d_gene: -; j_gene: TRBJ2-3; CDR3nt: TGTGCCAGCAGCCGACGGATAGATACGCAGTATTTT; CDR3aa: CASSRRIDTQYF
abundance: -; v_gene: TRBV9; d_gene: TRBD2; j_gene: TRBJ2-3; CDR3nt: TGTGCCAGCAGCCGCGGACTAGCGGTGCGGGATACGCAGTATTTT; CDR3aa: CASSRGLAVRDTQYF
abundance: -; v_gene: TRBV24-1; d_gene: -; j_gene: TRBJ1-1; CDR3nt: TGTGCCACCAGTGATTTGGGGGAAAGCTCCGCTTTCTTT; CDR3aa: CATSDLGESSAFF
abundance: -; v_gene: TRBV18; d_gene: TRBD1; j_gene: TRBJ1-2; CDR3nt: TGTGCCAGCTCACCCGCGGGACAGTCCAACTATGGCTACACCTTC; CDR3aa: CASSPAGQSNYGYTF
abundance: -; v_gene: TRBV28; d_gene: -; j_gene: TRBJ1-6; CDR3nt: TGTGCCAGCACCCTAGGAGTAAGGGGTTCACCCCTCCACTTT; CDR3aa: CASTLGVRGSPLHF
abundance: -; v_gene: TRBV2; d_gene: -; j_gene: TRBJ2-3; CDR3nt: TGTGCCAGCAAGTCCAGGGCCAACACAGATACGCAGTATTTT; CDR3aa: CASKSRANTDTQYF
abundance: -; v_gene: TRBV5-5; d_gene: -; j_gene: TRBJ1-6; CDR3nt: TGTGCCAGCAGCTTGCCTATGGCCAATTCACCCCTCCACTTT; CDR3aa: CASSLPMANSPLHF
abundance: few; v_gene: TRBV4-2; d_gene: -; j_gene: TRBJ2-5; CDR3nt: TGTGCCAGCAGCCAACTCGGAGCAGTCCAAGAGACCCAGTACTTC; CDR3aa: CASSQLGAVQETQYF
abundance: -; v_gene: TRBV4-1; d_gene: -; j_gene: TRBJ1-6; CDR3nt: TGCGCCAGCAGCCAAGATCCGTCACAAGGGGGAGGTAATTCACCCCTCCACTTT; CDR3aa: CASSQDPSQGGGNSPLHF
abundance: -; v_gene: TRBV3-1; d_gene: -; j_gene: TRBJ2-3; CDR3nt: TGTGCCAGCAGCCTAGGATTTGGGACCCGAGCGGATACGCAGTATTTT; CDR3aa: CASSLGFGTRADTQYF
abundance: once; v_gene: TRBV20-1; d_gene: -; j_gene: TRBJ2-3; CDR3nt: TGCAGTTACGGGGGAGGCCCAGATACGCAGTATTTT; CDR3aa: CSYGGGPDTQYF
abundance: -; v_gene: TRBV10-3; d_gene: TRBD1; j_gene: TRBJ1-2; CDR3nt: TGTGCCATCAGTGAGGAGGGGGCGAGCTATGGCTACACCTTC; CDR3aa: CAISEEGASYGYTF
abundance: -; v_gene: TRBV14; d_gene: -; j_gene: TRBJ2-5; CDR3nt: TGTGCCAGCAGCCCGACAGGCCTAAACAATGAGCAGTACTTC; CDR3aa: CASSPTGLNNEQYF
abundance: -; v_gene: TRBV5-5; d_gene: -; j_gene: TRBJ2-3; CDR3nt: TGTGCCAGCAGCTTAGCGGGCGGAGCCGTCGGAGATACGCAGTATTTT; CDR3aa: CASSLAGGAVGDTQYF
abundance: -; v_gene: TRBV29-1; d_gene: TRBD2; j_gene: TRBJ2-1; CDR3nt: TGCAGCGTTGACCTAGCGGGGGGGAATGAGCAGTTCTTC; CDR3aa: CSVDLAGGNEQFF
abundance: -; v_gene: TRBV9; d_gene: -; j_gene: TRBJ2-1; CDR3nt: TGTGCCAGCAGCGTACTGGGTTCTTCCTACAATGAGCAGTTCTTC; CDR3aa: CASSVLGSSYNEQFF
abundance: -; v_gene: TRBV20-1; d_gene: TRBD1; j_gene: TRBJ1-2; CDR3nt: TGCAGTGCGCCTCGACAGGGCCGGGGCTATGGCTACACCTTC; CDR3aa: CSAPRQGRGYGYTF
abundance: many; v_gene: TRBV29-1; d_gene: TRBD1; j_gene: TRBJ2-1; CDR3nt: TGCAGCGTGGAGGACAGGGCTGGATGGAATGAGCAGTTCTTC; CDR3aa: CSVEDRAGWNEQFF
abundance: -; v_gene: TRBV12-3/TRBV12-4; d_gene: -; j_gene: TRBJ2-5; CDR3nt: TGTGCCAGCAGTTTCGGGCTAGCCCTACAAGAGACCCAGTACTTC; CDR3aa: CASSFGLALQETQYF
abundance: few; v_gene: TRBV5-8; d_gene: TRBD1; j_gene: TRBJ2-1; CDR3nt: TGTGCCAGCAGCCCTTGGACAGGGGGCCCCTACAATGAGCAGTTCTTC; CDR3aa: CASSPWTGGPYNEQFF
abundance: -; v_gene: TRBV7-9; d_gene: -; j_gene: TRBJ2-7; CDR3nt: TGTGCCAGCAGCTCGACGACACGGGACGAGCAGTACTTC; CDR3aa: CASSSTTRDEQYF
abundance: -; v_gene: TRBV6-5; d_gene: -; j_gene: TRBJ1-2; CDR3nt: TGTGCCAGCAGTTACCAAGACACCCCGCTAGGAGATGGCTACACCTTC; CDR3aa: CASSYQDTPLGDGYTF
abundance: -; v_gene: TRBV7-9; d_gene: -; j_gene: TRBJ2-5; CDR3nt: TGTGCCAGCAGCTTACAGAACCATTACCAAGAGACCCAGTACTTC; CDR3aa: CASSLQNHYQETQYF
abundance: many; v_gene: TRBV12-3/TRBV12-4; d_gene: -; j_gene: TRBJ2-3; CDR3nt: TGTGCCAGCAGTTTATCCGAGGCAGATACGCAGTATTTT; CDR3aa: CASSLSEADTQYF
abundance: -; v_gene: TRBV29-1; d_gene: TRBD1; j_gene: TRBJ2-7; CDR3nt: TGCAGCGTTGAACAACAGGGGCCCTACGAGCAGTACTTC; CDR3aa: CSVEQQGPYEQYF
abundance: -; v_gene: TRBV25-1; d_gene: TRBD1; j_gene: TRBJ2-7; CDR3nt: TGTGCCAGCAGTGAATGGGGGACAGTCAACAATGAGCAGTACTTC; CDR3aa: CASSEWGTVNNEQYF
abundance: -; v_gene: TRBV27; d_gene: -; j_gene: TRBJ2-1; CDR3nt: TGTGCCAGCAAGTTGTTGGGGTCCTACAATGAGCAGTTCTTC; CDR3aa: CASKLLGSYNEQFF